These 32 T cell receptor beta chains share one sample of origin, sequenced in a study of T cells after yellow fever vaccination. TCRdb analysed the 5' RACE reads with MiXCR anew, one entry per CDR3 protein. The data hold approximately 580,000 distinct CDR3 sequences, with about a sixth observed a single time. The starting material was PBMCs, obtained around 5 days after the first yellow fever vaccination. These TCRs come from a man aged 18 to 29 who received the YFV17D yellow fever vaccine.

This clonotype was counted between two and nine times. The chain uses TRBV6-1 and TRBJ1-2; the D gene is possibly TRBD1 (6 bases). The ends were cut back, 7 bases at V and 4 bases at J, with 16 bases in the middle. This CDR3 has 14 residues. CDR1 and CDR2 from the germline V gene are MNHNS and SASEGT. The CDR3 DNA reads as TGTGCCAGCATCCATGGACAGAGGCCCTATGGCTACACCTTC. This encodes CASIHGQRPYGYTF.

The sample holds many counts of this clonotype. For the CDR3, the DNA is TGCGCCAGCAGCTCGTCGGGTCTCGAGGTCTCCTACGAGCAGTACTTC. Its protein is CASSSSGLEVSYEQYF. The J gene is TRBJ2-7, the V gene TRBV5-1; no definite D call. The CDR3 sequence is 16 residues long. Trimming pared 3 bases from V and 0 bases from J, leaving 16 bases between. Germline V lookup: CDR1 SGHRS, CDR2 YFSETQ.

This clonotype appeared a few times. This sequence joins TRBV20-1 and TRBJ2-7, with D tentatively TRBD1 (6 bases). The CDR3 extends over 14 amino acids. Trimming pared 3 bases from V and 2 bases from J, leaving 14 bases between. In germline, CDR1 is DFQATT, CDR2 SNEGSKA (reference sequence). In DNA form, the CDR3 reads TGCAGTGCTAGCCACAGGGAGAAGACCTACGAGCAGTACTTC. It translates to CSASHREKTYEQYF.

This chain uses TRBV12-3 or TRBV12-4 with TRBJ1-2; possible D gene TRBD1, 5 bases. CDR3 length equals 14 residues. V was shortened by 0 bases and J by 5 bases, with 10 bases between the two germline ends. The CDR3 DNA reads as TGTGCCAGCAGTTTAGCAGGGGTCTTATATGGCTACACCTTC. Translated: CASSLAGVLYGYTF.

This clonotype was seen only a few times. The rearrangement uses TRBV10-2 and TRBJ1-2; D possibly corresponds to TRBD1 (5 bases). Germline lookup yields CDR1 WSHSY and CDR2 SAAADI. The CDR3 has 17 residues. V shed 0 bases and J shed 2 bases, with 16 bases lying between them. CDR3 region: CASSESGRRALNYGYTF. CDR3 DNA sequence: TGCGCCAGCAGTGAGTCGGGGCGGCGGGCATTGAACTATGGCTACACCTTC.

The rearrangement links TRBV6-5 to TRBJ2-5; 11 bases are shared with TRBD1. CDR1 and CDR2 (germline): MNHEY, SVGAGI. V lost 2 bases and J lost 5; bases outside the gene matches: 1. This CDR3 spans 14 amino acids. This chain's CDR3 is CASSYRDRGETQYF. The CDR3 bases are TGTGCCAGCAGTTACCGGGACAGGGGGGAGACCCAGTACTTC.

The table lists this clonotype with a few counts. The CDR3 nucleotides are TGTGCCAGCAGGCTCTTGGGAGGGCGGGAGACCCAGTACTTC. Amino acids: CASRLLGGRETQYF. This rearrangement joins TRBV27 to TRBJ2-5; 7 positions agree with TRBD2. CDR1 is MNHEY, CDR2 SMNVEV, per germline (reference sequence). The CDR3 is 14 residues long. V lost 6 bases, J lost 5 bases, and 9 bases stayed unmatched.

The gene calls are TRBV2 and TRBJ2-2; maybe TRBD1 (6 bases). Germline CDR1 SNHLY, CDR2 FYNNEI. The length of the CDR3 is 14 residues. Trimming took off 7 bases at V and 1 base at J, with 10 bases between the two ends. CDR3 nucleotide sequence: TGTGCCAGCAACAGGGTTCGGAACACCGGGGAGCTGTTTTTT. Protein product: CASNRVRNTGELFF.

The CDR3 reads CASSVGILVDTEAFF. CDR3 coding DNA: TGTGCCAGCAGCGTTGGGATCCTGGTTGACACTGAAGCTTTCTTT. V gene TRBV9 combines with J gene TRBJ1-1; D not resolved. V was clipped by 2 bases and J by 3 bases, with 14 bases between them. CDR1 and CDR2 (germline): SGDLS, YYNGEE. The CDR3 has 15 residues.

This clonotype has only a few counts. The genes are TRBV11-2 and TRBJ2-5; TRBD2 agrees at 7 bases. The CDR3 is 14 residues long. Germline assignment: CDR1 SGHAT and CDR2 FQNNGV. The trim removed 0 bases at V and 4 bases at J, leaving 2 bases unmatched. The CDR3 region is CASSLDWEGETQYF. CDR3 sequence (DNA): TGTGCCAGCAGCTTAGATTGGGAGGGAGAGACCCAGTACTTC.

This clonotype has only a few counts. The V gene is TRBV13, the J gene TRBJ1-2; TRBD1 might be the D (5 bases). Trimming left V 4 bases short and J 4 bases short, with 22 bases between. Germline values: CDR1 PRHDT, CDR2 FYEKMQ (reference sequence). The CDR3 sequence is 17 residues long. DNA for the CDR3: TGTGCCAGCAGCTACCAACCCCTGACCCCGGGACGCTATGGCTACACCTTC. Its protein is CASSYQPLTPGRYGYTF.

The CDR3 region has the DNA TGTGCCAGCAGCTTGACGTTCGAGAGCGAGCAGTACGTC. Its protein is CASSLTFESEQYV. The chain uses TRBV6-1 and TRBJ2-7; D uncertain. The germline CDR1 and CDR2 sequences are MNHNS and SASEGT. Deletions cut 6 bases from V and 6 bases from J, with 15 bases between. This CDR3 region has 13 residues.

This chain connects TRBV24-1 to TRBJ2-1, with D tentatively TRBD2 (7 bases). Germline CDR1 KGHDR, CDR2 SFDVKD. V lost 0 bases to trimming and J lost 3 bases, with 17 bases between them. The CDR3 runs to 18 residues. The CDR3 loop reads CATSDLLSGTRVYNEQFF. The CDR3, as DNA: TGTGCCACCAGTGATTTGCTGAGCGGGACAAGGGTCTACAATGAGCAGTTCTTC.

J is TRBJ2-2 and V is TRBV29-1; TRBD1 aligns across 8 bases. Germline CDR1 reads SQVTM; CDR2 reads ANQGSEA. This CDR3 has 13 residues. V dropped 6 bases and J dropped 7; count of bases not matched to a gene: 7. CDR3 nucleotides: TGCAGCGTCGCGGACAGGGAAGGCGGGGAGCTGTTTTTT. Translated, it gives CSVADREGGELFF.

This clonotype was counted between two and nine times. The J gene is TRBJ2-3, the V gene TRBV4-2; D assignment may be TRBD1 or TRBD2 (5 bases each). The germline gives CDR1 LGHNA, CDR2 YNFKEQ. There are 14 residues in the CDR3. V was clipped by 1 base and J by 6 bases, with 11 bases between them. The CDR3 sequence: CASSQGGTVDTQYF. The CDR3 DNA sequence: TGTGCCAGCAGCCAAGGAGGGACGGTGGATACGCAGTATTTT.

The genes are TRBV20-1 and TRBJ1-2, with a tentative D call TRBD1 (5 bases). Per the germline V gene, CDR1 is DFQATT and CDR2 is SNEGSKA (reference sequence). V lost 8 bases and J 8 bases, leaving 21 bases between the germline ends. The CDR3 runs to 13 residues. CDR3 coding DNA: TGCAGTACTGGGGGAGCGGTGATTAAGGGCTACACCTTC. This sequence encodes CSTGGAVIKGYTF.

This clonotype was counted at least ten times. V and J are TRBV7-3 and TRBJ2-1; D perhaps matches TRBD1 (5 bases). The CDR3 contains 14 residues. Trimming shortened V by 5 bases and J by 0 bases, and 8 bases separated the two germline ends. In germline, CDR1 is SGHTA, CDR2 FQGTGA. CDR3: CASSQGGSYNEQFF. The CDR3, as DNA: TGTGCCAGCAGCCAGGGCGGCTCCTACAATGAGCAGTTCTTC.

This clonotype appeared many times. The rearrangement links TRBV12-3 or TRBV12-4 to TRBJ2-5; the D call may be TRBD1 or TRBD2 (5 bases each). Deletions cut 5 bases from V and 5 bases from J, with 9 bases between. This CDR3 has 12 amino acids. The CDR3 DNA reads TGTGCCAGCAGTGGGACGTGGGAGACCCAGTACTTC. It codes for CASSGTWETQYF.

This clonotype was picked up many times. CDR3: CASSGRGGGLGDTQYF. The CDR3 DNA reads as TGCGCCAGCAGCGGACGCGGAGGGGGCCTGGGAGATACGCAGTATTTT. The chain joins TRBV5-1 to TRBJ2-3, with D perhaps matching TRBD1 (7 bases). CDR3 length: 16 residues. Trimming removed 4 bases from V and 5 bases from J, with 20 bases in between. CDR1 SGHRS and CDR2 YFSETQ come from the germline V gene.

The sample holds a few counts of this clonotype. The chain couples TRBV7-2 to TRBJ1-2; 7 positions agree with TRBD1. The J segment lost 0 bases and the V segment lost 3 bases, leaving 1 base of the junction unmatched. Germline V CDR1 and CDR2: SGHTA, FQGNSA. This CDR3 region has 14 residues. The CDR3 DNA reads as TGTGCCAGCAGCTTCGACAGGGCTAACTATGGCTACACCTTC. Translating gives CASSFDRANYGYTF. Full variable domain (rest looked up from reference TRBV7-2 and TRBJ1-2): GAGVSQSPSNKVTEKGKDVELRCDPISGHTALYWYRQSLGQGLEFLIYFQGNSAPDKSGLPSDRFSAERTGGSVSTLTIQRTQQEDSAVYLCASSFDRANYGYTFGSGTRLTVV.

This chain links TRBV7-3 with TRBJ1-3; D is ambiguous. This CDR3 region has 13 residues. Germline loops: CDR1 SGHTA, CDR2 FQGTGA. V lost 2 bases, J lost 2 bases, and 4 bases lay in between. The CDR3 protein is CASSLSTGNTIYF. The CDR3 DNA is TGTGCCAGCAGCTTATCTACTGGAAACACCATATATTTT. Filled out from reference TRBV7-3 and TRBJ1-3, the complete variable domain reads GAGVSQTPSNKVTEKGKYVELRCDPISGHTALYWYRQSLGQGPEFLIYFQGTGAADDSGLPNDRFFAVRPEGSVSTLKIQRTERGDSAVYLCASSLSTGNTIYFGEGSWLTVV.

This clonotype was seen a few times. The chain links TRBV20-1 to TRBJ2-3; D ambiguous. V lost 0 bases and J 2 bases, leaving 9 bases between the germline ends. From germline, CDR1 is DFQATT and CDR2 SNEGSKA (reference sequence). The CDR3 loop spans 14 amino acids. CDR3 in amino acids: CSARDPILTDTQYF. The CDR3 coding sequence is TGCAGTGCTAGAGATCCCATTCTCACAGATACGCAGTATTTT.

The chain has TRBV6-8 and TRBJ2-7, with D possibly being TRBD2 (6 bases). The CDR3 runs to 16 residues. CDR1 is MNHGY and CDR2 is SAAAGT in the germline V gene. Trimming stripped 4 bases from V and 3 bases from J, with 19 bases between. The CDR3 DNA reads TGTGCCAGCAGTTTCACCTCCGGGACGCGGGACTACGAGCAGTACTTC. It codes for CASSFTSGTRDYEQYF.

This chain uses TRBV5-1 with TRBJ2-3; TRBD2 matches 7 bases. V was pared by 4 bases and J by 6 bases, with 14 bases of the junction left unmatched. Germline V lookup: CDR1 SGHRS, CDR2 YFSETQ. There are 16 residues in the CDR3. For the CDR3, the DNA is TGCGCCAGCAGCGTTACTGGGCCCGGGAGGTTCGATACGCAGTATTTT. Encoded protein: CASSVTGPGRFDTQYF.

The DNA for the CDR3 is TGCGCCAGCAGCTTGGATGCGGGGAGCTCCTACAATGAGCAGTTCTTC. This encodes CASSLDAGSSYNEQFF. The chain has TRBV5-1 and TRBJ2-1, with D possibly being TRBD2 (6 bases). V dropped 0 bases and J dropped 0 bases, with 10 bases sitting between them. CDR1 and CDR2 from the germline V gene are SGHRS and YFSETQ. This CDR3 is 16 amino acids long.

V is TRBV27 and J is TRBJ1-1, with D possibly TRBD1 on 5 matching bases. Per germline, CDR1 MNHEY and CDR2 SMNVEV (reference sequence). The V gene lost 0 bases and the J gene lost 1 base, with 12 bases spanning the gap. The CDR3 extends over 16 amino acids. This CDR3 reads CASSLSPGTANTEAFF. DNA of the CDR3: TGTGCCAGCAGTTTATCGCCCGGGACGGCGAACACTGAAGCTTTCTTT.

This clonotype was picked up a small number of times. The chain combines TRBV24-1 with TRBJ1-2; 9 bases map to TRBD1. CDR3 length: 14 residues. V shed 4 bases and J 8 bases; nucleotides not matched to a gene: 7. CDR1 is KGHDR and CDR2 is SFDVKD in the germline V gene. This CDR3 is CATSDPWTGEGYTF. The CDR3 bases are TGTGCCACCAGTGACCCCTGGACAGGGGAGGGCTACACCTTC.

The J gene is TRBJ1-4, the V gene TRBV30; 8 positions agree with TRBD1. Per the germline V gene, CDR1 is GTSNPN and CDR2 is SVGIG (reference sequence). Trimming removed 1 base from V and 6 bases from J; junction bases left unmatched: 10. The CDR3 has 16 amino acids. The DNA of the CDR3 is TGTGCCTGGAGTGCCAAGACAGGGGTTCAGTATGAAAAACTGTTTTTT. Its protein product is CAWSAKTGVQYEKLFF.

This clonotype occurred many times. This chain links TRBV5-1 with TRBJ1-2; D gene ambiguous. The germline V gene has CDR1 SGHRS and CDR2 YFSETQ. Trimming left V 0 bases short and J 0 bases short, with 9 bases between. The CDR3 extends over 15 amino acids. The CDR3 DNA sequence: TGCGCCAGCAGCTTGGATGGCCGCTCTAACTATGGCTACACCTTC. It specifies CASSLDGRSNYGYTF.

The rearrangement links TRBV5-6 to TRBJ1-2; D gene uncertain. The CDR3 contains 16 residues. Germline V gene lookup returns CDR1 SGHDT and CDR2 YYEEEE. With 4 bases removed from V and 0 bases from J, the gap between germline ends came to 16 bases. CDR3 bases: TGTGCCAGCAGCGGGCTCCACACGGGAGCTAACTATGGCTACACCTTC. Translated, it gives CASSGLHTGANYGYTF.

This clonotype was seen a handful of times. The CDR3 DNA reads as TGTGCCAGCAGCTTAGGGGTCGGTAATGAAAAACTGTTTTTT. This codes for CASSLGVGNEKLFF. This chain connects TRBV7-9 to TRBJ1-4; D remains ambiguous. Trimming took off 1 base at V and 4 bases at J, with 7 bases between the two ends. The CDR3 has 14 amino acids. Germline V lookup: CDR1 SEHNR, CDR2 FQNEAQ (reference sequence).

This clonotype was observed a handful of times. The rearrangement joins TRBV2 to TRBJ2-1; TRBD2 matches 7 bases. CDR3 length: 16 residues. Losses at the gene ends were 2 bases for V and 1 base for J; bases not matched to a gene: 5. CDR1 is SNHLY and CDR2 is FYNNEI in the germline V gene. The DNA for the CDR3 is TGTGCCAGCAGTGAAATAGGAGCGGGGTCCTACAATGAGCAGTTCTTC. It yields the protein CASSEIGAGSYNEQFF. Full variable domain (outside the CDR3, taken from reference TRBV2 and TRBJ2-1): EPEVTQTPSHQVTQMGQEVILRCVPISNHLYFYWYRQILGQKVEFLVSFYNNEISEKSEIFDDQFSVERPDGSNFTLKIRSTKLEDSAMYFCASSEIGAGSYNEQFFGPGTRLTVL.